A selection of T cell receptor beta chains follows, all from one sample in a study of shared clonotypes between healthy human individuals. Sequencing used immunoSEQ multiplex PCR; TCRdb keeps in-frame clones, though not all of them. This sample has millions of clones; about 95% occur once, and the top ten carry approximately 1.2%. The material sequenced was naive CD8+ T cells sorted from blood. Every receptor here comes from a man between 18 and 35 years old in good health. The CDR3 runs from the conserved cysteine through the conserved F or W. A D gene is named only where the DNA matches it firmly. A clone size is listed for some rows: how often the clone was seen (once, few, many), or a class if it is expanded.

V gene	clone size	D gene	J gene	CDR3 DNA	CDR3 protein
TRBV19	-	-	TRBJ2-1	TGTGCCAGTAGTATCGGCTGGGGGCCTGGGAATGAGCAGTTCTTC	CASSIGWGPGNEQFF
TRBV4-1	-	-	TRBJ1-5	TGCGCCAGCACCAGTACACTCGGGGGGAATCAGCCCCAGCATTTT	CASTSTLGGNQPQHF
TRBV7-9	-	TRBD2	TRBJ2-5	TGTGCCAGCAGCTGGACTAGCGGGGGGGCACTCCAAGAGACCCAGTACTTC	CASSWTSGGALQETQYF
TRBV5-1	once	-	TRBJ2-3	TGCGCCAGCAGCTTGGACAGGGTAAGGGATACGCAGTATTTT	CASSLDRVRDTQYF
TRBV7-9	-	-	TRBJ1-5	TGTGCCAGCAGCTTCGGGTCTAGTCAGCCCCAGCATTTT	CASSFGSSQPQHF
TRBV7-8	-	TRBD1	TRBJ1-1	TGTGCCAGCAGCACAAGGACAGGTCCGAACACTGAAGCTTTCTTT	CASSTRTGPNTEAFF
TRBV7-9	-	-	TRBJ2-7	TGTGCCAGCGGGGCGCAGTACGAGCAGTACTTC	CASGAQYEQYF
TRBV18	-	-	TRBJ2-7	TGTGCCAGCTCACCACCGCGTTCAGGGCCCACCGAGCAGTACTTC	CASSPPRSGPTEQYF
TRBV5-1	-	-	TRBJ2-1	TGCGCCAGCAGCCCTGACAGGACTTTCCGCAATGAGCAGTTCTTC	CASSPDRTFRNEQFF
TRBV5-4	-	-	TRBJ1-6	TGTGCCAGCAGCCCCAGGACGGAAAGCTCCTATAATTCACCCCTCCACTTT	CASSPRTESSYNSPLHF
TRBV28	-	-	TRBJ1-3	TGTGCCAGCAGTAGCCTAGATTACTCTGGAAACACCATATATTTT	CASSSLDYSGNTIYF
TRBV7-9	-	TRBD1	TRBJ2-1	TGTGCCAGCAGCTTGGCCGGACAGGGGGACAATGAGCAGTTCTTC	CASSLAGQGDNEQFF
TRBV27	-	-	TRBJ1-6	TGTGCCAGCAGTTTAGAGTGGCCTTCACCCCTCCACTTT	CASSLEWPSPLHF
TRBV30	-	-	TRBJ2-3	TGTGCCTGGAGTGCCCACAGGGTCGGCACAGATACGCAGTATTTT	CAWSAHRVGTDTQYF
TRBV4-3	-	-	TRBJ2-3	TGCGCCAGCAGCCAAGTACTTTCCGGGAGCACAGATACGCAGTATTTT	CASSQVLSGSTDTQYF
TRBV4-1	-	-	TRBJ1-2	TGCGCCAGCAGCCAAGCGCACGGGACTAACTATGGCTACACCTTC	CASSQAHGTNYGYTF
TRBV27	-	-	TRBJ1-1	TGTGCCAGCATCGGGTCTGTGAACACTGAAGCTTTCTTT	CASIGSVNTEAFF
TRBV2	-	-	TRBJ1-3	TGTGCCAGCAGCCCGTTTGGGAACACCATATATTTT	CASSPFGNTIYF
TRBV7-8	-	TRBD2	TRBJ2-1	TGTGCCAGCAGCCCGCGGCCGGGACTAGAAAATCACAATGAGCAGTTCTTC	CASSPRPGLENHNEQFF
TRBV7-9	-	TRBD1	TRBJ2-7	TGTGCCAGCAGCTCGTGGACAGGGCTCGACTACGAGCAGTACTTC	CASSSWTGLDYEQYF
TRBV11-3	-	TRBD1	TRBJ1-1	TGTGCCAGCAGCTATACAGGGGGCCGAGCTTTCTTT	CASSYTGGRAFF
TRBV25-1	-	TRBD2	TRBJ2-3	TGTGCCAGCAGTGACGGCAGGGACTACACAGATACGCAGTATTTT	CASSDGRDYTDTQYF
TRBV7-9	-	TRBD1	TRBJ2-7	TGTGCCAGCAGCTTTGCGACAGGGGGACACGAGCAGTACTTC	CASSFATGGHEQYF
TRBV19	-	-	TRBJ1-1	TGTGCCAGTAGTATGTACCCGGGCAGGGGAGAAACTGAAGCTTTCTTT	CASSMYPGRGETEAFF
TRBV7-9	-	-	TRBJ2-5	TGTGCCAGCAGAGACCGAGGGCTAGAGACCCAGTACTTC	CASRDRGLETQYF
TRBV19	-	-	TRBJ2-7	TGTGCCAGTAGTATAGGGACCGGAGAGTACGAGCAGTACTTC	CASSIGTGEYEQYF
TRBV27	-	-	TRBJ2-1	TGTGCCAGCAGTACGAGAGCCGGGAGCTACAATGAGCAGTTCTTC	CASSTRAGSYNEQFF
TRBV5-1	-	TRBD1	TRBJ2-2	TGCGCCAGCAGCCCCACGACATACGACAGGGTCGGCACCGGGGAGCTGTTTTTT	CASSPTTYDRVGTGELFF
TRBV7-6	-	-	TRBJ2-7	TGTGCCAGCAGCTTAGGTCCTGGGATCTCCTACGAGCAGTACTTC	CASSLGPGISYEQYF
TRBV7-6	-	-	TRBJ2-3	TGTGCCAGCAGCGAGACCGGGATCAACACAGATACGCAGTATTTT	CASSETGINTDTQYF
TRBV28	-	TRBD1	TRBJ2-7	TGTGCCAGCAGGACAGGGGTCGAGCAGTACTTC	CASRTGVEQYF
TRBV19	-	-	TRBJ1-1	TGTGCCAGTAGTATATATATTGAGGGGAACACTGAAGCTTTCTTT	CASSIYIEGNTEAFF
TRBV28	-	-	TRBJ2-7	TGTGCCAGCAGATTTAGAGGGGGTGGCTACGAGCAGTACTTC	CASRFRGGGYEQYF
TRBV6-1	-	-	TRBJ1-2	TGTGCCAGCACTGATGCGGGGTCAGGGGCTAACTATGGCTACACCTTC	CASTDAGSGANYGYTF
TRBV7-9	-	TRBD2	TRBJ2-4	TGTGCCAGCAGCTTAGATTCCGGGGGGGAAAACATTCAGTACTTC	CASSLDSGGENIQYF
TRBV13	-	TRBD1	TRBJ1-6	TGTGCCAGCAGCCGACAGGGGGCCAATTCACCCCTCCACTTT	CASSRQGANSPLHF
TRBV6-5	-	-	TRBJ1-1	TGTGCCAGCAGTAAATACAGGGTCACTGAAGCTTTCTTT	CASSKYRVTEAFF